The 24 T cell receptor beta chains below were found in one sample sequenced in a study of cytomegalovirus exposure and HLA in healthy donors. Method: immunoSEQ multiplex PCR; TCRdb's copy keeps in-frame clones and lacks some. The table lists 150,000 to 200,000 clones, roughly 83% of them singletons. Sample: PBMCs. The receptors here all came from a young man in good health and CMV-seropositive.

The V gene is TRBV2, the J gene TRBJ2-7, with 11 bases identical to TRBD2. Germline CDR1 and CDR2: SNHLY and FYNNEI. This CDR3 spans 17 amino acids. Trimming cost V 2 bases and J 1 base; bases outside gene matches: 7. CDR3: CASSERELAGGSYEQYF. In DNA form, the CDR3 reads TGTGCCAGCAGTGAAAGGGAGCTAGCGGGAGGTTCCTACGAGCAGTACTTC.

The chain has TRBV7-2 and TRBJ1-5; TRBD1 matches 8 bases. Germline V lookup: CDR1 SGHTA, CDR2 FQGNSA. V trimming: 5 bases; J trimming: 3 bases; junction bases outside the gene matches: 3. The CDR3 has 14 residues. In nucleotides, the CDR3 is TGTGCCAGCAGCCCGACAGGGGCCAATCAGCCCCAGCATTTT. Protein sequence: CASSPTGANQPQHF.

This clone was detected only once. V and J are TRBV7-3 and TRBJ1-2, with TRBD1 matching over 7 bases. There are 15 residues in the CDR3. J was trimmed by 5 bases and V by 0 bases; bases with no gene match: 6. Germline V gene sequence: CDR1 SGHTA, CDR2 FQGTGA. CDR3: CASSLTGGVGYGYTF. DNA of the CDR3: TGTGCCAGCAGCTTAACAGGGGGCGTAGGGTATGGCTACACCTTC.

This clone has a handful of counts. The V and J genes are TRBV2 and TRBJ1-5, with D possibly being TRBD1 (5 bases). The V end lost 4 bases, the J end lost 0 bases, and 13 bases lay between the germline ends. The germline gives CDR1 SNHLY, CDR2 FYNNEI. CDR3 length: 16 residues. The CDR3 region is CASSGVRTHSNQPQHF. The CDR3 nucleotides are TGTGCCAGCAGTGGGGTCAGGACACATAGCAATCAGCCCCAGCATTTT.

The chain has TRBV6-1 and TRBJ2-5, with D unclear. V gave up 1 base and J gave up 5 bases, with 8 bases separating them. The germline V gene has CDR1 MNHNS and CDR2 SASEGT. This CDR3 is 13 amino acids long. The CDR3 DNA reads as TGTGCCAGCAGTGAAGATCACTGGGAGACCCAGTACTTC. Encoded protein: CASSEDHWETQYF.

The rearrangement uses TRBV2 and TRBJ2-5; 10 bases fit TRBD2. Unmatched junction bases numbered 8, after V lost 6 bases and J lost 4 bases. Germline V gene lookup returns CDR1 SNHLY and CDR2 FYNNEI. The CDR3 is 15 amino acids. The CDR3 spells CASSATSGHGETQYF. CDR3 bases: TGTGCCAGCAGCGCGACTAGCGGGCATGGAGAGACCCAGTACTTC.

The chain combines TRBV10-1 with TRBJ2-7; 9 bases are a match to TRBD1. The CDR3 runs to 15 residues. Per the germline V gene, CDR1 is WNHNN and CDR2 is SYGVQD (reference sequence). J gave up 6 bases and V 3 bases, and 9 bases lay outside the gene matches. The CDR3 DNA is TGCGCCAGCAGTGATCGGGGCACAGGGGGCATCGAGCAGTACTTC. Its protein product is CASSDRGTGGIEQYF.

The chain is built from TRBV2 and TRBJ2-5, with 10 positions matching TRBD1. The trim removed 7 bases at V and 4 bases at J, leaving 6 bases unmatched. The CDR3 length is 14 residues. CDR1 and CDR2 (germline): SNHLY, FYNNEI. The CDR3 DNA is TGTGCCAGCAACCCGACAGGGGGCACAGAGACCCAGTACTTC. Its protein is CASNPTGGTETQYF.

The rearrangement uses TRBV29-1 and TRBJ1-1; D is possibly TRBD1 (6 bases). V shed 6 bases and J shed 4 bases, with 12 bases lying between them. The CDR3 has 12 amino acids. Germline CDR1 SQVTM, CDR2 ANQGSEA. CDR3 DNA: TGCAGCGTACACAGGGTTGGCACTGAAGCTTTCTTT. Translation gives CSVHRVGTEAFF.

The rearrangement links TRBV2 to TRBJ2-3, with D possibly TRBD2 on 7 matching bases. The CDR3 has 18 amino acids. V was clipped by 8 bases and J by 1 base, with 25 bases between them. Germline V CDR1 and CDR2: SNHLY, FYNNEI. The CDR3 DNA follows: TGTGCCAGCTACCCCGGCCGGGGGGCGGGGTGGGGCACAGATACGCAGTATTTT. Its translation is CASYPGRGAGWGTDTQYF.

V usage is TRBV5-1 and J usage is TRBJ2-5; 8 bases align to TRBD2. The V gene's germline CDR1 is SGHRS and CDR2 YFSETQ. V trimming: 4 bases; J trimming: 1 base; junction bases outside the gene matches: 6. This CDR3 contains 15 residues. The CDR3: CASSLATSAQETQYF. The CDR3 coding sequence is TGCGCCAGCAGCCTCGCGACTAGCGCCCAAGAGACCCAGTACTTC.

The V gene is TRBV6-5, the J gene TRBJ1-4; TRBD1 agrees at 7 bases. The CDR3 totals 14 residues. Germline values: CDR1 MNHEY, CDR2 SVGAGI. The ends lost 5 bases at V and 3 bases at J; junction bases unmatched: 3. The CDR3 DNA follows: TGTGCCAGCAGTGAGGGGGCGGCTAATGAAAAACTGTTTTTT. It encodes CASSEGAANEKLFF.

This clone was observed once. The chain uses TRBV2 and TRBJ2-3; 10 nucleotides match TRBD2. Germline loops: CDR1 SNHLY, CDR2 FYNNEI. V lost 6 bases to trimming and J lost 2 bases; unmatched junction nucleotides: 5. This CDR3 contains 15 residues. The CDR3, as DNA: TGTGCCAGCAGACAACTAGCGGGAAACACAGATACGCAGTATTTT. It yields the protein CASRQLAGNTDTQYF.

The chain is built from TRBV7-9 and TRBJ2-1; the D gene is possibly TRBD2 (5 bases). The CDR3 runs 14 residues. Germline assignment: CDR1 SEHNR and CDR2 FQNEAQ (reference sequence). V dropped 2 bases and J dropped 5 bases, with 10 bases sitting between them. The CDR3 DNA reads as TGTGCCAGCAGCTTAAACTCCGGGGACAATGAGCAGTTCTTC. Encoded protein: CASSLNSGDNEQFF.

In DNA form, the CDR3 reads TGCAGCATGACCGGGACAGGGGGGGATGGTGCCTACGAGCAGTACTTC. Protein product: CSMTGTGGDGAYEQYF. J is TRBJ2-7 and V is TRBV29-1; 11 bases match TRBD1. The V gene end was trimmed by 8 bases and the J gene end by 2 bases; junction bases not matched to a gene: 14. The CDR3 sequence is 16 residues long. Germline V gives CDR1 SQVTM, CDR2 ANQGSEA.

This clone came up a few times. CDR3 sequence reads: CASSFVETQYF. In nucleotides, the CDR3 is TGTGCCAGCAGTTTCGTAGAGACCCAGTACTTC. The rearrangement uses TRBV28 and TRBJ2-5; D is unresolved. Germline lookup yields CDR1 MDHEN and CDR2 SYDVKM. V was cut by 3 bases and J by 4 bases, with 3 bases left in between. The CDR3 spans 11 residues.

This clone was observed once. This sequence joins TRBV7-8 and TRBJ2-5, with 12 bases that match TRBD2. The CDR3 is 15 residues long. The V gene's germline CDR1 is SGHVS and CDR2 FQNEAQ. The V segment lost 4 bases and the J segment 10 bases; nucleotides outside the gene matches: 10. CDR3 sequence: CASSSGRLAGADQYF. CDR3 DNA sequence: TGTGCCAGCAGCTCGGGAAGACTAGCGGGGGCGGACCAGTACTTC. The variable domain in full, completed from reference TRBV7-8 and TRBJ2-5, reads GAGVSQSPRYKVAKRGQDVALRCDPISGHVSLFWYQQALGQGPEFLTYFQNEAQLDKSGLPSDRFFAERPEGSVSTLKIQRTQQEDSAVYLCASSSGRLAGADQYFGPGTRLLVL.

The chain is built from TRBV2 and TRBJ2-2; 11 nucleotides match TRBD2. J lost 1 base, V lost 5 bases, and 3 bases had no gene match. The CDR3 contains 16 residues. The germline gives CDR1 SNHLY, CDR2 FYNNEI. The CDR3 nucleotides read TGTGCCAGCAGTCCTCTAGCGGGGGGGAACACCGGGGAGCTGTTTTTT. Its protein is CASSPLAGGNTGELFF. Full variable domain (rest looked up from reference TRBV2 and TRBJ2-2): EPEVTQTPSHQVTQMGQEVILRCVPISNHLYFYWYRQILGQKVEFLVSFYNNEISEKSEIFDDQFSVERPDGSNFTLKIRSTKLEDSAMYFCASSPLAGGNTGELFFGEGSRLTVL.

In DNA, the CDR3 is TGTGCCAGCAGCCCCCTAACCGGGGAGCTGTTTTTT. Translating gives CASSPLTGELFF. The V call is TRBV11-3, the J call TRBJ2-2; D gene uncertain. This CDR3 is 12 amino acids long. CDR1 SGHNT and CDR2 YENEEA come from the germline V gene. V was cut by 5 bases and J by 5 bases, with 6 bases left in between.

This clone was detected only a few times. Here the CDR3 reads CASTRENQPQHF. The CDR3 bases are TGTGCCAGCACGAGGGAGAATCAGCCCCAGCATTTT. The V gene is TRBV7-9, the J gene TRBJ1-5; D unclear. The V gene's germline CDR1 is SEHNR and CDR2 FQNEAQ (reference sequence). V lost 7 bases and J lost 4, with 8 bases in between. The CDR3 has 12 residues.

The count of this clone is one. The chain uses TRBV25-1 and TRBJ2-7; 7 nucleotides match TRBD1. With 4 bases clipped from V and 1 base from J, the junction kept 7 bases outside the gene matches. The V gene's germline CDR1 is MGHDK and CDR2 SYGVNS. The CDR3 length is 15 residues. This chain's CDR3 is CASSASGTASYEQYF. The CDR3 DNA is TGTGCCAGCAGTGCCTCCGGGACAGCTTCCTACGAGCAGTACTTC.

This rearrangement joins TRBV6-5 to TRBJ2-7; D uncertain. The germline V gene has CDR1 MNHEY and CDR2 SVGAGI. The CDR3 has 13 residues. V was trimmed by 0 bases and J by 3 bases, leaving 6 bases between them. CDR3 sequence: CASSYSKYYEQYF. The CDR3 DNA follows: TGTGCCAGCAGTTACTCAAAATACTACGAGCAGTACTTC.

The CDR3 bases are TGTGCCTGGAGTAACAGATGGGTTTTTGGAAACACCATATATTTT. Translation: CAWSNRWVFGNTIYF. The V call is TRBV30, the J call TRBJ1-3; unclear D gene. The CDR3 covers 15 residues. Germline values: CDR1 GTSNPN, CDR2 SVGIG (reference sequence). V was clipped by 2 bases and J by 3 bases, with 14 bases between them. Together with reference TRBV30 and TRBJ1-3, the CDR3 gives the full variable domain: SQTIHQWPATLVQPVGSPLSLECTVEGTSNPNLYWYRQAAGRGLQLLFYSVGIGQISSEVPQNLSASRPQDRQFILSSKKLLLSDSGFYLCAWSNRWVFGNTIYFGEGSWLTVV.

V and J are TRBV28 and TRBJ2-3; TRBD2 aligns across 8 bases. The CDR3 loop spans 15 amino acids. Losses at the gene ends were 6 bases for V and 0 bases for J; bases not matched to a gene: 5. CDR1 MDHEN and CDR2 SYDVKM come from the germline V gene. CDR3 amino acids: CASRKLAVSTDTQYF. The CDR3 bases are TGTGCCAGCAGAAAACTAGCGGTTAGCACAGATACGCAGTATTTT.